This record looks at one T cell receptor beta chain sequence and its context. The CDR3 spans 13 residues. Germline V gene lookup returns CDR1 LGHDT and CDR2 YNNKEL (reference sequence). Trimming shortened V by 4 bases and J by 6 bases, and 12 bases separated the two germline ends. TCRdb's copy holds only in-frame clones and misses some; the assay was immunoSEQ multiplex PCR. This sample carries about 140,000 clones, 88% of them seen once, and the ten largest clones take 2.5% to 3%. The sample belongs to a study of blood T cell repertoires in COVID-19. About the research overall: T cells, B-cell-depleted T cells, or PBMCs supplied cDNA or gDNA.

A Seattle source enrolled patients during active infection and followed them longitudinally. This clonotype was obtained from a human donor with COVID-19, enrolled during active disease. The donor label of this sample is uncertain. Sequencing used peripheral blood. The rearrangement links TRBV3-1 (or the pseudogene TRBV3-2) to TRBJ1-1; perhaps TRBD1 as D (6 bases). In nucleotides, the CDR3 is TGTGCCAGCAGCCGCAATACAGGGCCTGAAGCTTTCTTT. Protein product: CASSRNTGPEAFF.